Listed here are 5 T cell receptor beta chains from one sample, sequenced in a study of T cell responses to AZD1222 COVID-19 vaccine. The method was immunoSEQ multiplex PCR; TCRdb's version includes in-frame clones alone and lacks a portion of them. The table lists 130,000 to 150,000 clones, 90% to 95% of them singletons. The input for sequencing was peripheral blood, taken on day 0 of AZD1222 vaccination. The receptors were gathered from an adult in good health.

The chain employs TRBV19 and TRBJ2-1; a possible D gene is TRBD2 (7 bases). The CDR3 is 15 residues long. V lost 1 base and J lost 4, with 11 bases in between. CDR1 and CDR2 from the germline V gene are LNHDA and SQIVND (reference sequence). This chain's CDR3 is CASSIAGGNYNEQFF. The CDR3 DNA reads TGTGCCAGTAGTATAGCGGGGGGCAATTACAATGAGCAGTTCTTC.

CDR3 region: CASAPGGGTYNEQFF. The CDR3 DNA is TGTGCCAGCGCGCCGGGCGGGGGGACCTACAATGAGCAGTTCTTC. The rearrangement joins TRBV3-1 (or the pseudogene TRBV3-2) to TRBJ2-1; 8 bases are shared with TRBD2. This CDR3 region has 15 residues. V dropped 8 bases and J dropped 2; count of bases not matched to a gene: 8. CDR1 is LGHDT, CDR2 YNNKEL, per germline (reference sequence).

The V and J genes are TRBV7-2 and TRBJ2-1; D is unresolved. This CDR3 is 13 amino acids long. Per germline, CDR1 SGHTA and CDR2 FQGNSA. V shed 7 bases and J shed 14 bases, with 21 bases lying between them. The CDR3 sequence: CASTEVGPQVKFF. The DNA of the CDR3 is TGTGCCAGCACCGAAGTTGGGCCCCAAGTGAAGTTCTTC.

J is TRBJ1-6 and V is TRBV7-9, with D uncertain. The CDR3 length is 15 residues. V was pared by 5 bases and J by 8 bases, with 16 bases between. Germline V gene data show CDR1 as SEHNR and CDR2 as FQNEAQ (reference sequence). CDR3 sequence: CASSPRSTLDSPLHF. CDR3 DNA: TGTGCCAGCAGCCCCCGGAGTACTCTGGATTCACCCCTCCACTTT.

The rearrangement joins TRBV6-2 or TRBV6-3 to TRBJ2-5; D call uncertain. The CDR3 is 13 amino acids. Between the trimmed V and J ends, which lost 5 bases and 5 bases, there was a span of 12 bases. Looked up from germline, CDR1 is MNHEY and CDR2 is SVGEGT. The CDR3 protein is CASSETGPETQYF. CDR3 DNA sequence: TGTGCCAGCAGTGAGACTGGGCCGGAGACCCAGTACTTC.